This TCR beta chain was profiled in a study of T cells in Graves' hyperthyroidism and ophthalmopathy. The investigators amplified TCR beta CDR3 regions from RNA transcripts. Carried out on the TCR CDR3, a first-round RT-PCR used the HTBI primer set. From the multiplex PCR reads, TCRdb called clonotypes with MiXCR, one entry per CDR3 protein. The table lists about 350,000 distinct CDR3 sequences, approximately 18% of them singletons. This clonotype was recorded at least ten times. The J segment lost 2 bases and the V segment lost 0 bases, leaving 5 bases of the junction unmatched. The germline CDR1 and CDR2 sequences are MNHEY and SMNVEV (reference sequence). The CDR3 has 16 residues.

The sequence derives from a woman in her thirties or forties with Graves' ophthalmopathy. What was sequenced was blood. This chain joins TRBV27 and TRBJ2-7; 9 nucleotides align to TRBD1. DNA for the CDR3: TGTGCCAGCAGTTTATCCGGGACAGGGTTCCCCTACGAGCAGTACTTC. This encodes CASSLSGTGFPYEQYF.